The clone carrying this T cell receptor (beta chain) was counted ten times or more. TCRdb re-clonotyped the PCR reads via MiXCR. The table includes over 70,000 clones, more than 15% detected once. These data are taken from a study of metastatic and nonmetastatic thyroid tumors. Each patient came to thyroid surgery without any prior treatment (of any kind). The TCR originated in a female donor with papillary thyroid cancer or a benign thyroid nodule (not recorded which). Some clones in this sample may be carry-over from other donors' samples. The source material was blood.

The CDR3 sequence: CAWSSSYNEQFF. The CDR3 DNA reads as TGTGCCTGGAGTAGCAGCTACAATGAGCAGTTCTTC. This sequence joins TRBV30 and TRBJ2-1; D is ambiguous. Germline V lookup: CDR1 GTSNPN, CDR2 SVGIG (reference sequence). This CDR3 comprises 12 residues. V was clipped by 2 bases and J by 3 bases, with 5 bases between them.